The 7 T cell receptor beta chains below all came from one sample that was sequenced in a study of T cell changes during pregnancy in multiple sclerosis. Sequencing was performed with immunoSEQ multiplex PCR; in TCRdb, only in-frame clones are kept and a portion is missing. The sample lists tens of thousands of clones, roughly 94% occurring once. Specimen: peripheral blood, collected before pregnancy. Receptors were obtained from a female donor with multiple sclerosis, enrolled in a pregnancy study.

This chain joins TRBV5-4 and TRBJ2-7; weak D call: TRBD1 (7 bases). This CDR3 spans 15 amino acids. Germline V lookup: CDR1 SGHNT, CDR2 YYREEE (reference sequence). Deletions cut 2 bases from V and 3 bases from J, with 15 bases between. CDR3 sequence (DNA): TGTGCCAGCAGCTTAATTGAGCAGGGGGGCTACGAGCAGTACTTC. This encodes CASSLIEQGGYEQYF. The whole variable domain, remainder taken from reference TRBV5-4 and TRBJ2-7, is ETGVTQSPTHLIKTRGQQVTLRCSSQSGHNTVSWYQQALGQGPQFIFQYYREEENGRGNFPPRFSGLQFPNYSSELNVNALELDDSALYLCASSLIEQGGYEQYFGPGTRLTVT.

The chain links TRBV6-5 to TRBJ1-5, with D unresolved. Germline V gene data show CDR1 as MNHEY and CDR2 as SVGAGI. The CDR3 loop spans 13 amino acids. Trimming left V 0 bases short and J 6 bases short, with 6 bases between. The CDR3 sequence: CASSYSRFQPQHF. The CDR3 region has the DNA TGTGCCAGCAGTTACTCCCGGTTTCAGCCCCAGCATTTT.

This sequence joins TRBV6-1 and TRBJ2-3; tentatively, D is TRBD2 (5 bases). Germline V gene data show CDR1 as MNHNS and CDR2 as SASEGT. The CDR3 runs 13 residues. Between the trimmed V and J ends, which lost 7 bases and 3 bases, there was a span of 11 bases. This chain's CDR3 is CASTPSGTDTQYF. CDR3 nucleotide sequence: TGTGCCAGCACACCGTCGGGGACAGATACGCAGTATTTT.

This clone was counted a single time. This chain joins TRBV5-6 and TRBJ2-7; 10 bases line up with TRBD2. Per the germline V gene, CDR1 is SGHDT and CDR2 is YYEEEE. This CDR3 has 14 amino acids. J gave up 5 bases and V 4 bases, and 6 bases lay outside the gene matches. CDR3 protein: CASSVHLAGDEQYF. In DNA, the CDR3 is TGTGCCAGCAGCGTACACCTAGCGGGGGACGAGCAGTACTTC.

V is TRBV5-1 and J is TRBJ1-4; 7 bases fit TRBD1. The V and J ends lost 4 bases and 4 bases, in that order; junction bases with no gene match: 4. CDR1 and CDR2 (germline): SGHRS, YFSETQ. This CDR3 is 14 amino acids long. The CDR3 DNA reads TGCGCCAGCAGCCCCCGGGACAGTAATGAAAAACTGTTTTTT. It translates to CASSPRDSNEKLFF.

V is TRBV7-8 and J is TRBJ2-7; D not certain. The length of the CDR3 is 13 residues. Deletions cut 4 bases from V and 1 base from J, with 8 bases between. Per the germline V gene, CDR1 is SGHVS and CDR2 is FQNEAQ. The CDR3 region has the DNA TGTGCCAGCAGCTCCCTCCCGTCCTACGAGCAGTACTTC. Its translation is CASSSLPSYEQYF.

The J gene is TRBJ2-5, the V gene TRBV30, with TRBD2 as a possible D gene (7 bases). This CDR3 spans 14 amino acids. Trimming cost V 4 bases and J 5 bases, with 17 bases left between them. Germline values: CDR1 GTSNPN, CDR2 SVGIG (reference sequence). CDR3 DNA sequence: TGTGCCTGGAAAAGGGGGGGGCTAGGGGAGACCCAGTACTTC. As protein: CAWKRGGLGETQYF.